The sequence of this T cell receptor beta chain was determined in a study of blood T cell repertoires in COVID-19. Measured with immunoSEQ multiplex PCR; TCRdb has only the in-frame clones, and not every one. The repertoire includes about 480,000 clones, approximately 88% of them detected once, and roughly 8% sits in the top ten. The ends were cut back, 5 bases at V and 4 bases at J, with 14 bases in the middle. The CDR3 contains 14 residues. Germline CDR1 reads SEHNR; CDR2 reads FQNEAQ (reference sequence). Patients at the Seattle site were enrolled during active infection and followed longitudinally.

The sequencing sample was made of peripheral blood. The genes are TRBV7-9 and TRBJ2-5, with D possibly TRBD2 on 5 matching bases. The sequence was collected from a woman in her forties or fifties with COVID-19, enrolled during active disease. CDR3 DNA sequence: TGTGCCAGCAGCGCCTTCGGGGAACGAGAGACCCAGTACTTC. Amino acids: CASSAFGERETQYF.